This is a list of T cell receptor beta chains from one sample in a study of shared clonotypes between healthy human individuals. TCRdb's copy holds only in-frame clones and misses some; the assay was immunoSEQ multiplex PCR. This sample has around 700,000 clones, with just over 90% found just once. Sequencing was carried out using naive CD8+ T cells sorted from blood. The receptor source for this set is a man in his thirties or forties in good health. Each CDR3 is given with its conserved first and last residue. The D gene is left open where the match is weak. The size entry is marked missing in some rows and otherwise reads once, few, many or a size class.

CDR3 DNA,CDR3 protein,V gene,J gene,clone size,D gene
TGCGCCAGCAGCCAAGGGGGCAGGGGGTCACCCCAGCATTTT,CASSQGGRGSPQHF,TRBV4-3,TRBJ1-5,NA,TRBD1
TGCGCCAGCAGCCAAGACGGGGCCCCTGCAACTAATGAAAAACTGTTTTTT,CASSQDGAPATNEKLFF,TRBV4-1,TRBJ1-4,once,NA
TGTGCCAGTAGTATCGACATCGGGGGAGAGACCCAGTACTTC,CASSIDIGGETQYF,TRBV19,TRBJ2-5,NA,NA
TGCGCCAGCTCGGCTGGCTCTGGGGCCAACGTCCTGACTTTC,CASSAGSGANVLTF,TRBV10-1,TRBJ2-6,NA,NA
TGTGCCACCAGCTCGACAGGGGTATCCTACGAGCAGTACTTC,CATSSTGVSYEQYF,TRBV15,TRBJ2-7,NA,TRBD1
TGTGCCAGCAGCCCGGACAGCGGGGAGCTGTTTTTT,CASSPDSGELFF,TRBV5-4,TRBJ2-2,NA,NA
TGTGCCAGCAGCGCCGAAATAGGTTCGCAGTATTTT,CASSAEIGSQYF,TRBV11-2,TRBJ2-3,NA,NA
TGTGCCATCAAGGACAGGGACGGTCAGCCCCAGCATTTT,CAIKDRDGQPQHF,TRBV10-3,TRBJ1-5,NA,TRBD1
TGTGCCAGCAGCGGGGACGGATACAATGAGCAGTTCTTC,CASSGDGYNEQFF,TRBV5-4,TRBJ2-1,NA,NA
TGCGCCAGCAGCTACCGTAGCGGGAGTGCCTACGAGCAGTACTTC,CASSYRSGSAYEQYF,TRBV4-1,TRBJ2-7,NA,TRBD2
TGCAGCGTTGAAGGGGCGGACTACGAGCAGTACTTC,CSVEGADYEQYF,TRBV29-1,TRBJ2-7,NA,NA
TGTGCCAGCAGCCAAGGAAGTTCCGGGACAGGGGACTACGAGCAGTACTTC,CASSQGSSGTGDYEQYF,TRBV14,TRBJ2-7,once,TRBD1
TGCGCCAGCAGCCAAGATCTTCTCGCGGCAGATACGCAGTATTTT,CASSQDLLAADTQYF,TRBV4-1,TRBJ2-3,NA,NA
TGTGCCACCAGCAGAGCGGGGGAGCTGTTTTTT,CATSRAGELFF,TRBV15,TRBJ2-2,NA,NA
TGTGCCAGCATCACTACATTAGGGGAAGAGACCCAGTACTTC,CASITTLGEETQYF,TRBV7-9,TRBJ2-5,NA,NA
TGTGCCAGCAGGGACTCGGACGCCAAAAACATTCAGTACTTC,CASRDSDAKNIQYF,TRBV2,TRBJ2-4,NA,NA
TGTGCCAGCAGCCCTGAGAGGGGGCTTAGGACCGGGGAGCTGTTTTTT,CASSPERGLRTGELFF,TRBV7-9,TRBJ2-2,NA,TRBD1
TGTGCCAGCGCTCATCAGGGAAGCACAGATACGCAGTATTTT,CASAHQGSTDTQYF,TRBV27,TRBJ2-3,few,NA
TGTGCCAGCAGTTTTTTCGGGGAATACGAGCAGTACTTC,CASSFFGEYEQYF,TRBV7-9,TRBJ2-7,NA,NA
TGTGCCAGCTCATCCTCCCCGGAGACCCAGTACTTC,CASSSSPETQYF,TRBV18,TRBJ2-5,NA,NA
TGTGCTAGCAGCCCCACGGGACAGTTGACTAGCGGGAGTCGGAATGAGCAGTTCTTC,CASSPTGQLTSGSRNEQFF,TRBV7-7,TRBJ2-1,NA,TRBD2
TGTGCCAGCAGCCCGGACTTGCCCCCAGATACGCAGTATTTT,CASSPDLPPDTQYF,TRBV2,TRBJ2-3,NA,NA
TGTGCCAGTAGAGACAGGCGGTGGTCTAATGAAAAACTGTTTTTT,CASRDRRWSNEKLFF,TRBV19,TRBJ1-4,NA,NA
TGTGCCAGCAGCTTGGGAGGGCGGTATAGCAATCAGCCCCAGCATTTT,CASSLGGRYSNQPQHF,TRBV5-6,TRBJ1-5,NA,NA
TGCGCCAGCAGCTTGGAGTCTGACGGATACTGGGCGCAGTATTTT,CASSLESDGYWAQYF,TRBV5-1,TRBJ2-3,NA,NA
TGTGCCAGCAGCACGGGGGAGGGACTAGGGCCCGGCGATACGCAGTATTTT,CASSTGEGLGPGDTQYF,TRBV7-9,TRBJ2-3,NA,TRBD2
TGTGCCAGCAGTTACTCGATGGACGGTCTCTATGGCTACACCTTC,CASSYSMDGLYGYTF,TRBV6-5,TRBJ1-2,NA,NA
TGTGCCAGCAGCCAAGATTCCGCAAGCTCTGGAAACACCATATATTTT,CASSQDSASSGNTIYF,TRBV14,TRBJ1-3,NA,NA
TGTGCCAGCAATATAGTAGCGGAAGAGACCCAGTACTTC,CASNIVAEETQYF,TRBV5-6,TRBJ2-5,NA,NA
TGTGCCAGCAGTGATCCCCCTGTCGGGAGTGGAACCGGGGAGCTGTTTTTT,CASSDPPVGSGTGELFF,TRBV2,TRBJ2-2,NA,NA
TGTGCTAGTGGTCCCCCCGAGTACAATGAGCAGTTCTTC,CASGPPEYNEQFF,TRBV12-5,TRBJ2-1,NA,NA
TGTGCCAGCAGTTACGGGACAGGGGGTTACGAGCAGTACTTC,CASSYGTGGYEQYF,TRBV6-5,TRBJ2-7,NA,TRBD1
TGTGCCAGCAGGCTACAGGGGGAGCTGTTTTTT,CASRLQGELFF,TRBV28,TRBJ2-2,NA,NA
TGTGCCAGTACCCGAAGGAGGGGGAGTGACGGGGAGCTGTTTTTT,CASTRRRGSDGELFF,TRBV19,TRBJ2-2,NA,NA
TGTGCCACCAGCAGATCCTCAGATACGGAGACCCAGTACTTC,CATSRSSDTETQYF,TRBV15,TRBJ2-5,once,NA
TGTGCCAGCAGTTCGTCCTACAGGGCCCCCTACGAGCAGTACTTC,CASSSSYRAPYEQYF,TRBV27,TRBJ2-7,NA,NA
TGTGCCAGCAGCCAATATTCCGAGACCCAGTACTTC,CASSQYSETQYF,TRBV14,TRBJ2-5,once,NA
TGTGCCAGCAGCTTAGCCCCGACAGGGTTTAGCACTGAAGCTTTCTTT,CASSLAPTGFSTEAFF,TRBV11-2,TRBJ1-1,once,TRBD1
TGTGCCAGCAGCGTAAGAGCGGTAAACTACAATGAGCAGTTCTTC,CASSVRAVNYNEQFF,TRBV9,TRBJ2-1,NA,NA
TGTGCCAGTAGTTTACTTATAGTAAATGAGCAGTTCTTC,CASSLLIVNEQFF,TRBV19,TRBJ2-1,once,NA
TGTGCCACCCTAGGGGGGAGCTTTGGCTATGGCTACACCTTC,CATLGGSFGYGYTF,TRBV10-3,TRBJ1-2,NA,NA
TGTGCCAGCAGCTTACTAGCTCTCAATGAGCAGTTCTTC,CASSLLALNEQFF,TRBV7-3,TRBJ2-1,NA,NA
TGTGCCAGCAGTTACGCGACTGAAGCTTTCTTT,CASSYATEAFF,TRBV6-6,TRBJ1-1,NA,NA
TGCAGCGTTGAGGCAGACCCCTCGGGCGAGCAGTACTTC,CSVEADPSGEQYF,TRBV29-1,TRBJ2-7,NA,NA
TGTGCCAGCAGCTGGGGGAGTTCCTACGAGCAGTACTTC,CASSWGSSYEQYF,TRBV11-2,TRBJ2-7,NA,NA
TGCGCCAGCAGCGCCCCTAGCGGGACGAGCTCCTACGAGCAGTACTTC,CASSAPSGTSSYEQYF,TRBV5-1,TRBJ2-7,NA,TRBD2
TGTGCCAGCTCACCCGCGGGACAGGGGTTCTCCTACAATGAGCAGTTCTTC,CASSPAGQGFSYNEQFF,TRBV18,TRBJ2-1,NA,TRBD1
TGCGCCAGCAGCTTGGCCTCGGTAGGGAAGTGGGATGAGCAGTTCTTC,CASSLASVGKWDEQFF,TRBV5-1,TRBJ2-1,NA,NA
TGTGCCAGTAGTCTATCCGGGACCCCCCTCAATGAGCAGTTCTTC,CASSLSGTPLNEQFF,TRBV19,TRBJ2-1,NA,NA
TGTGCCAGCAGCTTCCCAACCACCGGACTAGCGGGAGCAAATGAGCAGTTCTTC,CASSFPTTGLAGANEQFF,TRBV7-9,TRBJ2-1,NA,TRBD2
TGTGCCTGGAGTACCGGGACTAGCGGATTTGGGGATGAGCAGTTCTTC,CAWSTGTSGFGDEQFF,TRBV30,TRBJ2-1,NA,TRBD2
TGTGCCAGCGAACAGACAGGTTGGAGAGATACGCAGTATTTT,CASEQTGWRDTQYF,TRBV11-2,TRBJ2-3,NA,NA
TGTGCCAGCAGCGGGGAGCGGGAGACCTCACCTACTTACTACAATGAGCAGTTCTTC,CASSGERETSPTYYNEQFF,TRBV9,TRBJ2-1,NA,TRBD2